The sequence of this T cell receptor beta chain was determined in a study of shared clonotypes between healthy human individuals. Free of recent acute infections or vaccinations, the donors were healthy HIV-negative adults. Only a few counts were recorded for this clone. This CDR3 comprises 15 residues. Germline-derived CDR1 and CDR2 are KGHSH and LQKENI. The V and J ends lost 5 bases and 2 bases, in that order; junction bases with no gene match: 5. Some clones are missing from TCRdb's copy, which holds only in-frame ones; the method was immunoSEQ multiplex PCR. Counted here are some 490,000 clones, over 70% occurring once; the ten biggest clones make up 9.5% to 15%.

This sequence joins TRBV18 and TRBJ2-7, with 11 bases matching TRBD1. The TCR sequence derives from a woman aged 40 to 50 in good health. Some clones in this sample may be carry-over from other donors' samples. Sequenced: PBMCs. The CDR3 coding sequence is TGTGCCAGCTCATGGGACAGGGGGTCCCCCTACGAGCAGTACTTC. It yields the protein CASSWDRGSPYEQYF.